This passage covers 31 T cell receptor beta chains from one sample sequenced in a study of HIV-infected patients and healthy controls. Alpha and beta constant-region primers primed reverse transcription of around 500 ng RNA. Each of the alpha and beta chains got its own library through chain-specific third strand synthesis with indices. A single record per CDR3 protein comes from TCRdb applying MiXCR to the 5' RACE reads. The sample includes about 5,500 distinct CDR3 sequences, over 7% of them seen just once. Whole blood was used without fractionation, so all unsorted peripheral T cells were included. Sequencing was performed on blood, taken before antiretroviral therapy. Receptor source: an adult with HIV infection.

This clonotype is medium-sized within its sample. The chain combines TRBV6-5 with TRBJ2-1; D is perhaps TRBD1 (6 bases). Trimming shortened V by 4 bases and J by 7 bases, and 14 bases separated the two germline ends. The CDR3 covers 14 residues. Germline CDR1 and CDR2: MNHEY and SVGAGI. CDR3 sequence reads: CASSSIYRVNEQFF. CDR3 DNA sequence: TGTGCCAGCAGTTCCATCTACAGGGTAAATGAGCAGTTCTTC.

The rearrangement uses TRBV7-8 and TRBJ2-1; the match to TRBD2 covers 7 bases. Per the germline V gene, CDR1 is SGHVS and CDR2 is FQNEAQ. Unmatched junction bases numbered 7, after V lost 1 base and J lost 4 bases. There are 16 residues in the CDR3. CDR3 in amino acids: CASSLGRGVLYNEQFF. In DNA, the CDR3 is TGTGCCAGCAGCTTAGGACGGGGGGTTTTGTACAATGAGCAGTTCTTC.

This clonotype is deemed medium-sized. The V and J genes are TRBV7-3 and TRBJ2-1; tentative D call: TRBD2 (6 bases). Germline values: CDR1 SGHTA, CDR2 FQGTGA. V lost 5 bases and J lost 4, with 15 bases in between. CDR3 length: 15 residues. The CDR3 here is CASSKRRGIYNEQFF. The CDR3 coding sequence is TGTGCCAGCAGCAAGAGGAGGGGAATTTACAATGAGCAGTTCTTC.

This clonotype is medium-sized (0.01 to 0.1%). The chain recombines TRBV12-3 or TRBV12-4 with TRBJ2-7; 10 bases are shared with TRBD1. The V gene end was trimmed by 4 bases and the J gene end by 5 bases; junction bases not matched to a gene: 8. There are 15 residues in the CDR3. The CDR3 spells CASSSPRTGGDEQYF. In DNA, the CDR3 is TGTGCCAGCAGTTCTCCTCGGACAGGGGGGGACGAGCAGTACTTC.

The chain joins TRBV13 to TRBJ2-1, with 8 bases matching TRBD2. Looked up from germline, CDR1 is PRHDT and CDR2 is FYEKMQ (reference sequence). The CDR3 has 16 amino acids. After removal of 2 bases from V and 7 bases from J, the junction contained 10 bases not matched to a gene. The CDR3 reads CASSLTGTGGWNEQFF. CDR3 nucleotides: TGTGCCAGCAGCTTAACCGGAACGGGGGGGTGGAATGAGCAGTTCTTC.

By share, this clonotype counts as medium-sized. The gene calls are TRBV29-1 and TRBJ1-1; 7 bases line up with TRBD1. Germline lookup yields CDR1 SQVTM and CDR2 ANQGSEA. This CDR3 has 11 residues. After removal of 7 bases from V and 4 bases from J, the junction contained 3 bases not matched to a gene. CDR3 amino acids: CSAYRGTEAFF. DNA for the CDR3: TGCAGCGCCTACAGGGGCACTGAAGCTTTCTTT.

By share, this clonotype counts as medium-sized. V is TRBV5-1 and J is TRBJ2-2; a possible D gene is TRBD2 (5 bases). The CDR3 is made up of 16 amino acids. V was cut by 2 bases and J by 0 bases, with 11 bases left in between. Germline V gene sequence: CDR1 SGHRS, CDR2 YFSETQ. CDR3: CASSLERLANTGELFF. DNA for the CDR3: TGCGCCAGCAGCTTAGAGCGGCTTGCGAACACCGGGGAGCTGTTTTTT.

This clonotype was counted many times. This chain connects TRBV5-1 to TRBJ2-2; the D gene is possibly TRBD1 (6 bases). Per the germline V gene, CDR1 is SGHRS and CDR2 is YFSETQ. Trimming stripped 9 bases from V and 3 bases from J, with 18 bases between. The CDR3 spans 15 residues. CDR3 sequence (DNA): TGCGCCATCCCCCCCGGACAGACCTACACCGGGGAGCTGTTTTTT. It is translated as CAIPPGQTYTGELFF.

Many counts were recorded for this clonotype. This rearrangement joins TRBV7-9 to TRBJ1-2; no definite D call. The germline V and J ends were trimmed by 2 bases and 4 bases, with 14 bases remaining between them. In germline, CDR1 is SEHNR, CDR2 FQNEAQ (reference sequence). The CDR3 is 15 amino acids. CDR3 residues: CASSLSFSFGYGYTF. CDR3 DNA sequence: TGTGCCAGCAGCTTAAGTTTCAGTTTCGGCTATGGCTACACCTTC.

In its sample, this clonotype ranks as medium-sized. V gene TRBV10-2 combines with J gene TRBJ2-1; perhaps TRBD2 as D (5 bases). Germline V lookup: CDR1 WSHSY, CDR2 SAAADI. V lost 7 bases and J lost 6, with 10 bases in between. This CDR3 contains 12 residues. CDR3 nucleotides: TGCGCCAGCAATGGAGGAGGCAATGAGCAGTTCTTC. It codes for CASNGGGNEQFF.

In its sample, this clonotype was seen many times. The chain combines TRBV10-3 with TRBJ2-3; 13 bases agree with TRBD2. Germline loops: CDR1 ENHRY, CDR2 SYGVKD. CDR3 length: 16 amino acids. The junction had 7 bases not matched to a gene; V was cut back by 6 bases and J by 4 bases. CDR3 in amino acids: CAISPTSGRASDTQYF. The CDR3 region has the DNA TGTGCCATCAGCCCCACTAGCGGGAGGGCTTCAGATACGCAGTATTTT.

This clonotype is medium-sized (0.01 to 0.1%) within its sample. CDR3 in amino acids: CASSMVGEQYF. As DNA, the CDR3 is TGTGCCAGCAGCATGGTGGGGGAGCAGTACTTC. The V and J genes are TRBV12-3 or TRBV12-4 and TRBJ2-7, with D unclear. Trimming removed 6 bases at V and 7 bases at J, with 10 bases between. This CDR3 spans 11 amino acids.

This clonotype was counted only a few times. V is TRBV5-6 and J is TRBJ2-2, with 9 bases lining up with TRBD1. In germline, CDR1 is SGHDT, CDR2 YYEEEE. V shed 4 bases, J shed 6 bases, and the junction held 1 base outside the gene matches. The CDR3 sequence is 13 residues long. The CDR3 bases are TGTGCCAGCAGCAGGGACAGGGCCGGGGAGCTGTTTTTT. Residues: CASSRDRAGELFF.

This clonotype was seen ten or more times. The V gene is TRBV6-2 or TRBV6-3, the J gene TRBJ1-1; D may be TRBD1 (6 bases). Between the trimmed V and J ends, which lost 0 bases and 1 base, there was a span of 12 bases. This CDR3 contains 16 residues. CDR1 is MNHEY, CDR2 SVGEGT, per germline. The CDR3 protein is CASSYSFPGENTEAFF. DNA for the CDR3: TGTGCCAGCAGTTACTCCTTCCCAGGGGAGAACACTGAAGCTTTCTTT.

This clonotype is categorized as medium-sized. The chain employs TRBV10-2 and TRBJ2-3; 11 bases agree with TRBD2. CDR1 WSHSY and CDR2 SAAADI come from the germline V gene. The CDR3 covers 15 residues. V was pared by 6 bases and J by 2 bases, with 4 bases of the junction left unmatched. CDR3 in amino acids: CASSSSGGYTDTQYF. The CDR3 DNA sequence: TGCGCCAGCAGCTCTAGCGGGGGGTACACAGATACGCAGTATTTT.

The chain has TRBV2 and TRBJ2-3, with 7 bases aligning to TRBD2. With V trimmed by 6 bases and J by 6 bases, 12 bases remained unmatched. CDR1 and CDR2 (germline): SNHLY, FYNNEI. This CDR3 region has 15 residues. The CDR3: CASRLERGGVDTQYF. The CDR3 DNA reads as TGTGCCAGCAGACTGGAGCGGGGAGGTGTGGATACGCAGTATTTT.

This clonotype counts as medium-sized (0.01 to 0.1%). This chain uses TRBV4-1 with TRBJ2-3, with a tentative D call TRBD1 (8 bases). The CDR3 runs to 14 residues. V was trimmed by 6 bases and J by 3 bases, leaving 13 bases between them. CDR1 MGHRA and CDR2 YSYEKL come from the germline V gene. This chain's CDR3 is CASRDREGTDTQYF. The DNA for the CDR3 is TGCGCCAGCAGGGACAGGGAGGGAACAGATACGCAGTATTTT.

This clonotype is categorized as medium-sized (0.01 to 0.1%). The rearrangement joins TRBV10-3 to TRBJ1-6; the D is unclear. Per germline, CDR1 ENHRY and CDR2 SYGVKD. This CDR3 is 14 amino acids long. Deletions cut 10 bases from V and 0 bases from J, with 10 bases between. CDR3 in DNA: TGTGCCACCTGGGAGGGCTCCTATAATTCACCCCTCCACTTT. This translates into CATWEGSYNSPLHF.

For the CDR3, the DNA is TGTGCCAGCAGCCCCAGAGGCTCGTATACGCAGTATTTT. Amino acids: CASSPRGSYTQYF. The V and J genes are TRBV7-8 and TRBJ2-3; D not certain. CDR3 length equals 13 residues. CDR1 and CDR2 (germline): SGHVS, FQNEAQ. Trimming pared 5 bases from V and 7 bases from J, leaving 13 bases between. The entire variable domain, with the rest obtained from reference TRBV7-8 and TRBJ2-3, is as follows: GAGVSQSPRYKVAKRGQDVALRCDPISGHVSLFWYQQALGQGPEFLTYFQNEAQLDKSGLPSDRFFAERPEGSVSTLKIQRTQQEDSAVYLCASSPRGSYTQYFGPGTRLTVL.

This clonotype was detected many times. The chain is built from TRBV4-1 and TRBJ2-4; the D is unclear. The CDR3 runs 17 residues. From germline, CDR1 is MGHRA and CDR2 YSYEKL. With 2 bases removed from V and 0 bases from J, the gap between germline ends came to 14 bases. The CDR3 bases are TGCGCCAGCAGCCAAATCGCGACGGCGCTAGCCAAAAACATTCAGTACTTC. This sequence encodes CASSQIATALAKNIQYF.

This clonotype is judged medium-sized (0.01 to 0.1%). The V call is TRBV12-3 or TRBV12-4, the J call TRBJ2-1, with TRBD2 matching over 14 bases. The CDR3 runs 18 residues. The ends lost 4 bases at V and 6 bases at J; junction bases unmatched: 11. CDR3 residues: CASSSWTSGRKSPNEQFF. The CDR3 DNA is TGTGCCAGCAGTTCCTGGACTAGCGGGAGGAAATCCCCCAATGAGCAGTTCTTC.

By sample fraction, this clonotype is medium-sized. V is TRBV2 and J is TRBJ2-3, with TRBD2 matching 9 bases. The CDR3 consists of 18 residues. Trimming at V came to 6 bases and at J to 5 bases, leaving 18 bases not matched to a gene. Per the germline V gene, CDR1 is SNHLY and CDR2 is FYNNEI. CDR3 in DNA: TGTGCCAGCAGCGAAAGAGCTAGCGGGGTCCCGCTTGGAGATACGCAGTATTTT. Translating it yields CASSERASGVPLGDTQYF.

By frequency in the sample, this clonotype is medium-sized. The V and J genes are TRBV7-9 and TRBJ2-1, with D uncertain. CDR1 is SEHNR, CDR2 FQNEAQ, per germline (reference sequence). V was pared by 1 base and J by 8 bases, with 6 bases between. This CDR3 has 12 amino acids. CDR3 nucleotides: TGTGCCAGCAGCTTAGTTGCACATGAGCAGTTCTTC. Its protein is CASSLVAHEQFF.

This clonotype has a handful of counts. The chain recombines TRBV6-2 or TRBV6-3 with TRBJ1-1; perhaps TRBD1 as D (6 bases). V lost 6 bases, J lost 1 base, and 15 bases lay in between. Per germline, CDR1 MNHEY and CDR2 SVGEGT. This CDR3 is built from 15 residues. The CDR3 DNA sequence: TGTGCCAGCAGGGGACAATATCACGAGAACACTGAAGCTTTCTTT. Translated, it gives CASRGQYHENTEAFF.

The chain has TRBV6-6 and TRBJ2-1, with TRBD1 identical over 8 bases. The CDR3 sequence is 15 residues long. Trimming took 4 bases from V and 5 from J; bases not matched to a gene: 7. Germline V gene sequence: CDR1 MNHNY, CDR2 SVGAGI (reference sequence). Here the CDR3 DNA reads TGTGCCAGCAGTTCAGGTCAGGGGGCGCACAATGAGCAGTTCTTC. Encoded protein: CASSSGQGAHNEQFF.

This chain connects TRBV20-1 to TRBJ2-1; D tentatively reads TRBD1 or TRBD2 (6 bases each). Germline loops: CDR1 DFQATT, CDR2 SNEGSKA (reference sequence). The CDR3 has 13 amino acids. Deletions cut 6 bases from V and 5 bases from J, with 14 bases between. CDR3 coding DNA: TGCAGTGCAGACAGGCGGGATCACAATGAGCAGTTCTTC. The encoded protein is CSADRRDHNEQFF.

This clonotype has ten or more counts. The CDR3 loop is CASSFSGNTGELFF. CDR3 coding DNA: TGTGCCAGCAGTTTCAGCGGGAACACCGGGGAGCTGTTTTTT. The rearrangement links TRBV3-1 to TRBJ2-2, with D possibly being TRBD2 (5 bases). The length of the CDR3 is 14 residues. The V gene lost 6 bases and the J gene lost 1 base, with 9 bases spanning the gap. Germline V CDR1 and CDR2: LGHDT, YNNKEL (reference sequence).

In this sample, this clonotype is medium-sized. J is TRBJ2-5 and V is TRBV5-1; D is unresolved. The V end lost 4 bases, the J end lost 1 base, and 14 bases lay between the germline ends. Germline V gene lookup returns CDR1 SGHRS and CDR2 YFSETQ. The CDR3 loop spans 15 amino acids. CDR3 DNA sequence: TGCGCCAGCAGCCCGGAGTCATTCGCCCAAGAGACCCAGTACTTC. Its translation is CASSPESFAQETQYF.

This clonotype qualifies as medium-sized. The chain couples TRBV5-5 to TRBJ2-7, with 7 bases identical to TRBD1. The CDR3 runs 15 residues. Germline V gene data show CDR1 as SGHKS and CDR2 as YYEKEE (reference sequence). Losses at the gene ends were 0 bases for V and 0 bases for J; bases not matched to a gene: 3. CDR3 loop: CASSLGDSASYEQYF. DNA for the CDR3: TGTGCCAGCAGCTTGGGGGACAGTGCCTCCTACGAGCAGTACTTC.

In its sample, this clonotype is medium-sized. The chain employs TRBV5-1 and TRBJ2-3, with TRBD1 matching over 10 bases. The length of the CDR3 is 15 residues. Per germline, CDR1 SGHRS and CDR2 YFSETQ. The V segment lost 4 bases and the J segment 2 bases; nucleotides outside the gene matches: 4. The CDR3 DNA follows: TGCGCCAGCAGCCTGGGACAGGGGTTCACAGATACGCAGTATTTT. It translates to CASSLGQGFTDTQYF. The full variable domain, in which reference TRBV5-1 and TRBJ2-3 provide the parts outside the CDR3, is KAGVTQTPRYLIKTRGQQVTLSCSPISGHRSVSWYQQTPGQGLQFLFEYFSETQRNKGNFPGRFSGRQFSNSRSEMNVSTLELGDSALYLCASSLGQGFTDTQYFGPGTRLTVL.

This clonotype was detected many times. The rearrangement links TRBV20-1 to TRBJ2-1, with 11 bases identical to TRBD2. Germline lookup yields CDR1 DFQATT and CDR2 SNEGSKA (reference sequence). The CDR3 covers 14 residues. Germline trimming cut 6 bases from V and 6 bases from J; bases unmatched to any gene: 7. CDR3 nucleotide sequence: TGCAGTGCCGGTAGCGGGGGGGCTGGCAATGAGCAGTTCTTC. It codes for CSAGSGGAGNEQFF.